One sample yielded the 9 T cell receptor beta chains listed below, sequenced in a study of T-cell memory formation after mild COVID-19. TCRdb reprocessed the 5' RACE reads with MiXCR, giving one entry per CDR3 protein. This table holds fewer than 450,000 distinct CDR3 sequences, under 25% found once. Material: PBMCs or a T cell subset sorted from them (not recorded which). These receptor sequences come from an adult woman who had mild COVID-19 (a few samples of this study predate the infection). Cell type and time point are not known.

J is TRBJ2-1 and V is TRBV27; no clear D. This CDR3 region has 13 residues. Trimming removed 8 bases from V and 0 bases from J, with 8 bases in between. Germline V gene lookup returns CDR1 MNHEY and CDR2 SMNVEV (reference sequence). The CDR3 DNA reads as TGTGCCAGCCACTCCTCCTCCTACAATGAGCAGTTCTTC. Protein sequence: CASHSSSYNEQFF.

The V and J genes are TRBV5-4 and TRBJ2-7; D is uncertain. The CDR3 is 13 residues long. CDR1 is SGHNT and CDR2 is YYREEE in the germline V gene (reference sequence). V gave up 4 bases and J gave up 3 bases, with 11 bases separating them. CDR3 region: CASSPQINYEQYF. The DNA of the CDR3 is TGTGCCAGCAGCCCACAGATAAACTACGAGCAGTACTTC.

At least ten counts were recorded for this clonotype. At one boundary the junction diverges from the germline segment, which might be a read error. The chain couples TRBV5-1 to TRBJ2-5, with D perhaps TRBD1 (5 bases). The CDR3 spans 12 residues. Germline lookup yields CDR1 SGHRS and CDR2 YFSETQ. The CDR3 loop reads CASSLAGETQYF. The CDR3 bases are TGTGCCAGCAGCTTAGCAGGGGAGACCCAGTACTTC.

On this clonotype: At one of its ends the junction is not consistent with the germline gene, which may arise from a read error. This rearrangement joins TRBV12-3 or TRBV12-4 to TRBJ2-1; TRBD2 aligns across 9 bases. This CDR3 has 18 amino acids. In nucleotides, the CDR3 is TGTGCCAGCAGTTTATGGGGTGGGGGACTAGCCTCCCACAATGAGCAGTTCTTC. It yields the protein CASSLWGGGLASHNEQFF.

The J gene is TRBJ1-2, the V gene TRBV20-1; TRBD1 aligns across 7 bases. This CDR3 is built from 14 residues. With V trimmed by 3 bases and J by 2 bases, 6 bases remained unmatched. Germline CDR1 reads DFQATT; CDR2 reads SNEGSKA (reference sequence). The chain's CDR3 is CSARLGQNNYGYTF. DNA for the CDR3: TGCAGTGCTAGGCTGGGACAGAACAACTATGGCTACACCTTC.

This clonotype was found a few times. V gene TRBV11-3 combines with J gene TRBJ2-3; 13 nucleotides agree with TRBD2. This CDR3 has 16 residues. Germline V gene lookup returns CDR1 SGHNT and CDR2 YENEEA. Unmatched junction bases numbered 3, after V lost 5 bases and J lost 1 base. CDR3 bases: TGTGCCAGCAGCCGCGGGACTAGCGGGGGCACAGATACGCAGTATTTT. Translating it yields CASSRGTSGGTDTQYF.

A few counts support this clonotype. The chain couples TRBV11-2 to TRBJ2-5; maybe TRBD2 (5 bases). The CDR3 contains 15 residues. Germline loops: CDR1 SGHAT, CDR2 FQNNGV. V was clipped by 5 bases and J by 5 bases, with 18 bases between them. The chain's CDR3 is CASSHERRSGETQYF. The CDR3 region has the DNA TGTGCCAGCAGCCACGAGAGACGGTCGGGGGAGACCCAGTACTTC.

CDR3 loop: CASSGGEKLYEQYF. The CDR3 DNA sequence: TGTGCCAGCAGTGGGGGGGAAAAGCTCTACGAGCAGTACTTC. The chain is built from TRBV27 and TRBJ2-7, with 7 positions matching TRBD2. J gave up 3 bases and V 5 bases, and 7 bases lay outside the gene matches. Germline CDR1 MNHEY, CDR2 SMNVEV (reference sequence). The CDR3 has 14 amino acids.

The table lists this clonotype with a few counts. V gene TRBV19 combines with J gene TRBJ2-2; no clear D gene. V was pared by 3 bases and J by 1 base, with 3 bases between. Germline values: CDR1 LNHDA, CDR2 SQIVND (reference sequence). The CDR3 sequence is 13 residues long. Here the CDR3 DNA reads TGTGCCAGTAGTATGGTGAACACCGGGGAGCTGTTTTTT. This gives the protein CASSMVNTGELFF. The entire variable domain, with the rest obtained from reference TRBV19 and TRBJ2-2, is as follows: DGGITQSPKYLFRKEGQNVTLSCEQNLNHDAMYWYRQDPGQGLRLIYYSQIVNDFQKGDIAEGYSVSREKKESFPLTVTSAQKNPTAFYLCASSMVNTGELFFGEGSRLTVL.